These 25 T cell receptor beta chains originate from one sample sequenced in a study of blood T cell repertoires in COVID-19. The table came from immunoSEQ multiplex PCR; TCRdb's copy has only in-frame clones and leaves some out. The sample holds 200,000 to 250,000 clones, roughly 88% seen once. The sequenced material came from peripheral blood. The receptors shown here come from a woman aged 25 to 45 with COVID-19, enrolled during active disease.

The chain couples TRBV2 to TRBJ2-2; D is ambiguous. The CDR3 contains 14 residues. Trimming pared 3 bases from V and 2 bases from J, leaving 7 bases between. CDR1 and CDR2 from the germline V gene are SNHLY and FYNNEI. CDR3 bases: TGTGCCAGCAGTGAGGGCCGAAACACCGGGGAGCTGTTTTTT. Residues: CASSEGRNTGELFF. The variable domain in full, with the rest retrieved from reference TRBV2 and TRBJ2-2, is EPEVTQTPSHQVTQMGQEVILRCVPISNHLYFYWYRQILGQKVEFLVSFYNNEISEKSEIFDDQFSVERPDGSNFTLKIRSTKLEDSAMYFCASSEGRNTGELFFGEGSRLTVL.

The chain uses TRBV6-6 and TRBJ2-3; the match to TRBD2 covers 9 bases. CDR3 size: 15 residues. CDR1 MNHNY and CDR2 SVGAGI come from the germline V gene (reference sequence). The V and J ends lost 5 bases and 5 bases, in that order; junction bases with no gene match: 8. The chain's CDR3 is CASSPSGGSRDTQYF. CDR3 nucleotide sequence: TGTGCCAGCAGTCCCAGCGGGGGGTCTAGAGATACGCAGTATTTT.

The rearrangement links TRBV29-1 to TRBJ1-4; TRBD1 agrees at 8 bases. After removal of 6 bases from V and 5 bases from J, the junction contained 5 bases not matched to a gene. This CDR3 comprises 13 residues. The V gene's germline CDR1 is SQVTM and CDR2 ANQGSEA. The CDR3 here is CSVQGGVNEKLFF. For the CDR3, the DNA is TGCAGCGTACAGGGGGGCGTCAATGAAAAACTGTTTTTT.

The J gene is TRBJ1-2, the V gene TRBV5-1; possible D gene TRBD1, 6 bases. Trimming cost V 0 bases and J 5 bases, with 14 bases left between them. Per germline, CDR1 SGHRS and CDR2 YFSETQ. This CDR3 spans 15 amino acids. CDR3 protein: CASSLAGGGGYGYTF. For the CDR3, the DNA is TGCGCCAGCAGCTTGGCCGGGGGGGGCGGATATGGCTACACCTTC.

DNA of the CDR3: TGTGCCAGCCGCTTGTGGAGTCAGCCCCAGCATTTT. This codes for CASRLWSQPQHF. The V and J genes are TRBV28 and TRBJ1-5; D is unresolved. V was shortened by 8 bases and J by 6 bases, with 11 bases between the two germline ends. CDR1 and CDR2 from the germline V gene are MDHEN and SYDVKM. The CDR3 covers 12 residues.

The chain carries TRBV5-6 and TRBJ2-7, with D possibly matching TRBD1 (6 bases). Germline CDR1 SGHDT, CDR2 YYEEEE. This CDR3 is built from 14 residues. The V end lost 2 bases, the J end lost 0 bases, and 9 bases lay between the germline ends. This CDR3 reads CASSLGTPSYEQYF. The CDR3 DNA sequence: TGTGCCAGCAGCTTAGGGACACCCTCCTACGAGCAGTACTTC.

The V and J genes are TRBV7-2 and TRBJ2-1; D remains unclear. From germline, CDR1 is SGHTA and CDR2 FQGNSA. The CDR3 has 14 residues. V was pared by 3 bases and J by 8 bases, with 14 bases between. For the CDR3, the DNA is TGTGCCAGCAGCTTGGGCCACTCTCACGATGAGCAGTTCTTC. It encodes CASSLGHSHDEQFF.

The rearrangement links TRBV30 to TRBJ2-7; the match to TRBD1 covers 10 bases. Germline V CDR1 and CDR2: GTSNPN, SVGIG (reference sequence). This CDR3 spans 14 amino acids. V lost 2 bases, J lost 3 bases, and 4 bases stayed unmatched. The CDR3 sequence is CAWSSGTGVYEQYV. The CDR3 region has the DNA TGTGCCTGGAGTTCCGGGACAGGGGTCTACGAGCAGTACGTC.

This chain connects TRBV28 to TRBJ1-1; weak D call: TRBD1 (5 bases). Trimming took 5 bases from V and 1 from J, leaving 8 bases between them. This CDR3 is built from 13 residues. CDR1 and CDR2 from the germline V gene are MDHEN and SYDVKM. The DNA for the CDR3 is TGTGCCAGCAGTCGACAGTCGAACACTGAAGCTTTCTTT. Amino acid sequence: CASSRQSNTEAFF.

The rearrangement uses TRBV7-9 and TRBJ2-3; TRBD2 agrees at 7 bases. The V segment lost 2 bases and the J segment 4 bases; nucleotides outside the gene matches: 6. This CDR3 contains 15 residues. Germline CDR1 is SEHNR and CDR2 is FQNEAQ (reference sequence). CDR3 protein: CASSLRASGPDTQYF. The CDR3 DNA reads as TGTGCCAGCAGCTTACGAGCTAGCGGTCCAGATACGCAGTATTTT. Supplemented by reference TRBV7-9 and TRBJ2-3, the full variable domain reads DTGVSQNPRHKITKRGQNVTFRCDPISEHNRLYWYRQTLGQGPEFLTYFQNEAQLEKSRLLSDRFSAERPKGSFSTLEIQRTEQGDSAMYLCASSLRASGPDTQYFGPGTRLTVL.

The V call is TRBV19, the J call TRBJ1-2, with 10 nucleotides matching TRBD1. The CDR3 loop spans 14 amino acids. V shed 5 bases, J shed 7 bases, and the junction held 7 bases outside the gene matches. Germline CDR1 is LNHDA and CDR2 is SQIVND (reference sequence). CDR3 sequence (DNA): TGTGCCAGTAGTCCAGGACAGGGGGTGGTTGGCTACACCTTC. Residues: CASSPGQGVVGYTF. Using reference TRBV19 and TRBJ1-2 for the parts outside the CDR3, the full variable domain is DGGITQSPKYLFRKEGQNVTLSCEQNLNHDAMYWYRQDPGQGLRLIYYSQIVNDFQKGDIAEGYSVSREKKESFPLTVTSAQKNPTAFYLCASSPGQGVVGYTFGSGTRLTVV.

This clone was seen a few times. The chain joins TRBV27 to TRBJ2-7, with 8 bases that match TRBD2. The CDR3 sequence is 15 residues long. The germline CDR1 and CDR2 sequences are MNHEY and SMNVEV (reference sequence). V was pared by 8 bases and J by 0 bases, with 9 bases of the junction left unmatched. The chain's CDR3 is CASSFWTSRSYEQYF. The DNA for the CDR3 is TGTGCCAGCTCTTTTTGGACTAGCCGCTCCTACGAGCAGTACTTC.

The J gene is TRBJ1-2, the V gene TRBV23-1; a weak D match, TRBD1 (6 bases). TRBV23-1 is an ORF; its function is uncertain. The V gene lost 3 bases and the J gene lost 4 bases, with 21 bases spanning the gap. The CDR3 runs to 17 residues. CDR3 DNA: TGCGCCAGCAGTCATCTACTCGCAAGGACAGTGATCTATGGCTACACCTTC. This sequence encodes CASSHLLARTVIYGYTF.

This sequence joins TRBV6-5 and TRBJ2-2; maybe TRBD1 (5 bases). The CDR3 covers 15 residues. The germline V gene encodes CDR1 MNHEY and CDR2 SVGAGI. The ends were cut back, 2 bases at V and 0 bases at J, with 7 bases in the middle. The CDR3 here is CASSYRGPNTGELFF. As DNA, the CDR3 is TGTGCCAGCAGTTACAGGGGCCCGAACACCGGGGAGCTGTTTTTT.

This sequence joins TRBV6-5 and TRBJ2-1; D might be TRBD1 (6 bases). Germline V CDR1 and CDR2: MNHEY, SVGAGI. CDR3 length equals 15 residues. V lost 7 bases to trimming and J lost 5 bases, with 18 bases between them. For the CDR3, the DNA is TGTGCCAGCAAAGAACAGGGTTCAGCCAACAATGAGCAGTTCTTC. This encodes CASKEQGSANNEQFF.

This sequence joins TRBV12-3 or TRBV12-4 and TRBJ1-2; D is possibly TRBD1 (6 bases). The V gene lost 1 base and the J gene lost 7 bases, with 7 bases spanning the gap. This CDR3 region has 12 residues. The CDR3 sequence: CASSLGTAGYTF. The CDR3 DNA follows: TGTGCCAGCAGTTTAGGGACAGCTGGCTACACCTTC.

For the CDR3, the DNA is TGCGCCAGCAGCTCCTCGACAGGGCGGAACACTGAAGCTTTCTTT. Translated, it gives CASSSSTGRNTEAFF. The chain carries TRBV5-1 and TRBJ1-1; 7 positions match TRBD1. V lost 3 bases, J lost 1 base, and 6 bases stayed unmatched. The length of the CDR3 is 15 residues. CDR1 is SGHRS, CDR2 YFSETQ, per germline.

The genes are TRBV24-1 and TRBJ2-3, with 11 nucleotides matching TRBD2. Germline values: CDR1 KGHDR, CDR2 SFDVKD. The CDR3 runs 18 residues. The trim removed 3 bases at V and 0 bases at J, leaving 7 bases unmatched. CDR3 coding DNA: TGTGCCACCAGTGATGGGAGTAGCGGGAGGGCTAGCACAGATACGCAGTATTTT. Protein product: CATSDGSSGRASTDTQYF.

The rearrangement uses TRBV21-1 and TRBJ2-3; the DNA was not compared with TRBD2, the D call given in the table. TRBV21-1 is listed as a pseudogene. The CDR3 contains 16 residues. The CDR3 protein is CASIQKGGLAADTQYF. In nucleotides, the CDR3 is TGTGCCAGTATCCAGAAGGGGGGACTAGCGGCAGATACGCAGTATTTT.

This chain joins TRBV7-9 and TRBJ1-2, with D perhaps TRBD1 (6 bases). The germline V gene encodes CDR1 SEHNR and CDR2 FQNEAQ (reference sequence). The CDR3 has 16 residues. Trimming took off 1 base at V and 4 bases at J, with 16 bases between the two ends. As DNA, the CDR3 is TGTGCCAGCAGCTTAGGTCCAGGGGAAGGCCCCTATGGCTACACCTTC. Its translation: CASSLGPGEGPYGYTF.

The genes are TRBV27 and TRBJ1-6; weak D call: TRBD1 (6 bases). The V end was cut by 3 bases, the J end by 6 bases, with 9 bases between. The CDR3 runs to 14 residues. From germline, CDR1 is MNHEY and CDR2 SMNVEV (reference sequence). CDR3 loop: CASSFEGVNSPLHF. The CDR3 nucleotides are TGTGCCAGCAGTTTTGAGGGGGTTAATTCACCCCTCCACTTT.

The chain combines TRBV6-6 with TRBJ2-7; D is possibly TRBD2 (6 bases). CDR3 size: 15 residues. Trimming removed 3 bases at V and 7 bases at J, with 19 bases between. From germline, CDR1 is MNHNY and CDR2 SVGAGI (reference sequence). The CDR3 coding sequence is TGTGCCAGCAGTTATGCGCGGGATGACCGGGGGGAGCAGTACGTC. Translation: CASSYARDDRGEQYV.

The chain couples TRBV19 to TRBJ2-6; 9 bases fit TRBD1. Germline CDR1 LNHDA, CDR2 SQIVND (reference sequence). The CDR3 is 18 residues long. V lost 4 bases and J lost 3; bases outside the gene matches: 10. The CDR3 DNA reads TGTGCCAGTAGTAAAACCGGGACAGGGAGGTTTGGGGCCAACGTCCTGACTTTC. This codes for CASSKTGTGRFGANVLTF.

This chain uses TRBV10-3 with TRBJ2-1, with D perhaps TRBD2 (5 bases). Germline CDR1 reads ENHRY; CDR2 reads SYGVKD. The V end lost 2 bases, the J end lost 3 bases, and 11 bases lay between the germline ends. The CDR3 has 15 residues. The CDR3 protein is CAISEAYRDYNEQFF. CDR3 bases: TGTGCCATCAGTGAGGCGTACCGGGACTACAATGAGCAGTTCTTC.

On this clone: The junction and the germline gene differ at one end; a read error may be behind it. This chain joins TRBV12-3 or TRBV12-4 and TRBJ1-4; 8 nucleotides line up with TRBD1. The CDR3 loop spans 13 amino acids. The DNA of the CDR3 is TGTGCCAGCACCGGTAGTCCGACAGGGGCCTTAATTTTT. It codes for CASTGSPTGALIF.